The 25 T cell receptor beta chains below come from one sample, sequenced in a study of regulatory T cells in long-lasting Graves disease. Time point reported: persistent/refractory GD, antithyroid drugs over 5 years with positive TRAb. PBMC-extracted RNA yielded the TCR library. Construction of the TCR beta libraries employed iRepertoire HTBI primers in conjunction with Arm-PCR of CDR3 regions. Each CDR3 protein is one row after TCRdb ran MiXCR on the multiplex PCR reads. This sample has roughly 450,000 distinct CDR3 sequences, with roughly a quarter found just once. Here the sequenced sample was peripheral blood mononuclear cells (PBMCs), taken when the disease was refractory, from a patient treated with antithyroid drugs. All receptors come from a female donor with Graves disease.

The sample holds many counts of this clonotype. The rearrangement links TRBV28 to TRBJ2-4, with 10 nucleotides matching TRBD1. Germline V CDR1 and CDR2: MDHEN, SYDVKM. V dropped 1 base and J dropped 1; count of bases not matched to a gene: 7. CDR3 length: 18 amino acids. The chain's CDR3 is CASSLLIRGQGAKNIQYF. Written as DNA, the CDR3 is TGTGCCAGCAGTTTATTGATTCGGGGACAGGGGGCCAAAAACATTCAGTACTTC. Full variable domain (remainder filled in from reference TRBV28 and TRBJ2-4): DVKVTQSSRYLVKRTGEKVFLECVQDMDHENMFWYRQDPGLGLRLIYFSYDVKMKEKGDIPEGYSVSREKKERFSLILESASTNQTSMYLCASSLLIRGQGAKNIQYFGAGTRLSVL.

Remarks on this clonotype: A much larger clone sits a single nucleotide away, making a read error possible. This chain joins TRBV12-3 or TRBV12-4 and TRBJ1-5; D ambiguous. This CDR3 has 15 amino acids. The CDR3 DNA follows: TGTGTCAGCAGTTTCAAGACGGGTAGCAATCAGCCCCAGCATTTT. It translates to CVSSFKTGSNQPQHF.

The rearrangement joins TRBV13 to TRBJ2-1; the D is unclear. V was trimmed by 0 bases and J by 2 bases, leaving 8 bases between them. The CDR3 totals 15 residues. Germline CDR1 is PRHDT and CDR2 is FYEKMQ (reference sequence). The CDR3 loop is CASSLGASTYNEQFF. The CDR3 DNA reads TGTGCCAGCAGCTTAGGAGCCAGTACCTACAATGAGCAGTTCTTC. Supplemented by reference TRBV13 and TRBJ2-1, the full variable domain reads AAGVIQSPRHLIKEKRETATLKCYPIPRHDTVYWYQQGPGQDPQFLISFYEKMQSDKGSIPDRFSAQQFSDYHSELNMSSLELGDSALYFCASSLGASTYNEQFFGPGTRLTVL.

There are many counts of this clonotype. This chain joins TRBV28 and TRBJ1-1; D is perhaps TRBD1 (5 bases). This CDR3 is 12 amino acids long. The V and J ends lost 4 bases and 8 bases respectively, with 11 bases between them. Germline CDR1 MDHEN, CDR2 SYDVKM. CDR3 loop: CASSSVGAEAFF. The CDR3 region has the DNA TGTGCCAGCAGTTCCGTTGGGGCCGAAGCTTTCTTT.

The J gene is TRBJ1-2, the V gene TRBV25-1; no clear D. Germline CDR1 reads MGHDK; CDR2 reads SYGVNS. CDR3 length: 13 amino acids. Trimming stripped 6 bases from V and 7 bases from J, with 15 bases between. The chain's CDR3 is CASSDPSRAGYTF. Here the CDR3 DNA reads TGTGCCAGCAGCGATCCGTCTAGGGCTGGCTACACCTTC.

This clonotype occurred a few times. CDR3 nucleotide sequence: TGCGCCAGCAGTCACTTTGAGACCCAGTACTTC. Its protein product is CASSHFETQYF. This chain links TRBV5-1 with TRBJ2-5; D unresolved. The germline gives CDR1 SGHRS, CDR2 YFSETQ. The ends were cut back, 5 bases at V and 5 bases at J, with 7 bases in the middle. The CDR3 runs 11 residues.

In its sample, this clonotype was seen many times. The V call is TRBV7-2, the J call TRBJ1-1, with D uncertain. Germline-derived CDR1 and CDR2 are SGHTA and FQGNSA. This CDR3 spans 13 amino acids. Trimming took off 1 base at V and 2 bases at J, with 5 bases between the two ends. CDR3 sequence (DNA): TGTGCCAGCAGCTTAGAACCAAACACTGAAGCTTTCTTT. This sequence encodes CASSLEPNTEAFF.

V is TRBV18 and J is TRBJ2-7, with D possibly matching TRBD1 (6 bases). The length of the CDR3 is 17 residues. Germline CDR1 is KGHSH and CDR2 is LQKENI. V lost 1 base and J 5 bases, leaving 21 bases between the germline ends. CDR3 nucleotide sequence: TGTGCCAGCTCACCACAGGGACAAGCCGTCTTCCGGGACGAGCAGTACTTC. Translating it yields CASSPQGQAVFRDEQYF.

This clonotype showed up just a few times. The genes are TRBV5-1 and TRBJ1-1; 7 bases map to TRBD1. Looked up from germline, CDR1 is SGHRS and CDR2 is YFSETQ. The J segment lost 3 bases and the V segment lost 0 bases, leaving 5 bases of the junction unmatched. This CDR3 has 15 residues. CDR3 protein: CASSLGQGRDTEAFF. Here the CDR3 DNA reads TGCGCCAGCAGCTTGGGACAGGGACGGGACACTGAAGCTTTCTTT.

This clonotype showed up just a few times. The V and J genes are TRBV7-2 and TRBJ1-4, with unresolved D. Trimming removed 5 bases from V and 8 bases from J, with 18 bases in between. Germline CDR1 and CDR2: SGHTA and FQGNSA. The CDR3 has 15 residues. The CDR3 spells CASSPLRGVGEKLFF. CDR3 nucleotide sequence: TGTGCCAGCAGCCCGCTTCGTGGGGTTGGGGAAAAACTGTTTTTT.

This clonotype was seen a few times. CDR3 amino acids: CSAKDSGRVINEQFF. CDR3 nucleotides: TGCAGTGCTAAAGATAGCGGGAGGGTTATCAATGAGCAGTTCTTC. This chain joins TRBV20-1 and TRBJ2-1; 11 bases align to TRBD2. Unmatched junction bases numbered 8, after V lost 4 bases and J lost 6 bases. This CDR3 contains 15 residues. Germline loops: CDR1 DFQATT, CDR2 SNEGSKA (reference sequence).

At least ten counts were recorded for this clonotype. The chain is built from TRBV5-1 and TRBJ1-1; TRBD1 might be the D (6 bases). Germline V gene sequence: CDR1 SGHRS, CDR2 YFSETQ. This CDR3 contains 15 residues. The V and J ends lost 2 bases and 1 base respectively, with 12 bases between them. The CDR3 DNA sequence: TGCGCCAGCAGCTTTGGGGACACCGGGAACACTGAAGCTTTCTTT. It encodes CASSFGDTGNTEAFF. Together with reference TRBV5-1 and TRBJ1-1, the CDR3 gives the full variable domain: KAGVTQTPRYLIKTRGQQVTLSCSPISGHRSVSWYQQTPGQGLQFLFEYFSETQRNKGNFPGRFSGRQFSNSRSEMNVSTLELGDSALYLCASSFGDTGNTEAFFGQGTRLTVV.

This clonotype was observed many times. The rearrangement links TRBV7-2 to TRBJ2-5; 8 nucleotides agree with TRBD2. In germline, CDR1 is SGHTA, CDR2 FQGNSA. V trimming: 0 bases; J trimming: 5 bases; junction bases outside the gene matches: 11. The CDR3 has 17 amino acids. The CDR3 DNA is TGTGCCAGCAGCTTAGCGGGAGGCGGGGGGAGGTGGGAGACCCAGTACTTC. Amino acids: CASSLAGGGGRWETQYF.

This CDR3 is CASSPGYRVYEQYF. In nucleotides, the CDR3 is TGCGCCAGCAGCCCTGGGTACAGGGTCTACGAGCAGTACTTC. V and J are TRBV5-1 and TRBJ2-7; maybe TRBD1 (6 bases). Trimming pared 4 bases from V and 3 bases from J, leaving 14 bases between. The CDR3 spans 14 residues. The V gene's germline CDR1 is SGHRS and CDR2 YFSETQ.

V and J are TRBV27 and TRBJ2-5, with 13 bases fitting TRBD2. From germline, CDR1 is MNHEY and CDR2 SMNVEV (reference sequence). Trimming took 4 bases from V and 4 from J; bases not matched to a gene: 9. CDR3 size: 17 residues. The CDR3 nucleotides are TGTGCCAGCAGTTCGCCGGGACTAGCGGGATCGCTAGAGACCCAGTACTTC. It is translated as CASSSPGLAGSLETQYF.

A few counts support this clonotype. The rearrangement uses TRBV29-1 and TRBJ1-1, with 12 bases that match TRBD1. The CDR3 totals 15 residues. V was pared by 5 bases and J by 4 bases, with 8 bases of the junction left unmatched. CDR1 SQVTM and CDR2 ANQGSEA come from the germline V gene. CDR3 protein: CSVTGTGGVSTEAFF. CDR3 bases: TGCAGCGTTACCGGGACAGGGGGCGTGAGCACTGAAGCTTTCTTT.

This clonotype showed up just a few times. The V and J genes are TRBV20-1 and TRBJ1-1, with D hard to call. This CDR3 is built from 13 residues. Germline CDR1 and CDR2: DFQATT and SNEGSKA (reference sequence). V lost 5 bases, J lost 0 bases, and 10 bases lay in between. The DNA for the CDR3 is TGCAGTGCTCCGACTGGCATGAACACTGAAGCTTTCTTT. Translation gives CSAPTGMNTEAFF.

This clonotype was seen once. For the CDR3, the DNA is TGTGCCAGCAGCCCAGGGGTCGCCCTCAGCACAGATACGCAGTATTTT. Protein product: CASSPGVALSTDTQYF. This sequence joins TRBV11-2 and TRBJ2-3, with D perhaps TRBD1 (6 bases). This CDR3 has 16 amino acids. Germline CDR1 and CDR2: SGHAT and FQNNGV. V lost 5 bases, J lost 0 bases, and 15 bases lay in between.

The V and J genes are TRBV5-1 and TRBJ2-7; TRBD1 is a possible D gene (5 bases). The CDR3 extends over 17 amino acids. Trimming took off 0 bases at V and 2 bases at J, with 18 bases between the two ends. Germline lookup yields CDR1 SGHRS and CDR2 YFSETQ. Here the CDR3 reads CASSLVLSQTATYEQYF. As DNA, the CDR3 is TGCGCCAGCAGCTTGGTTCTTTCCCAGACAGCTACCTACGAGCAGTACTTC.

This clonotype was detected many times. The rearrangement links TRBV12-3 or TRBV12-4 to TRBJ2-2; 7 nucleotides agree with TRBD1. The CDR3 spans 16 residues. V lost 6 bases to trimming and J lost 4 bases; unmatched junction nucleotides: 11. The CDR3 DNA sequence: TGTGCCAGCAGCAAAAGGGGACAGCCCTTCACCGGGGAGCTGTTTTTT. Translated: CASSKRGQPFTGELFF.

The V and J genes are TRBV9 and TRBJ2-5; TRBD2 aligns across 10 bases. Trimming took 0 bases from V and 4 from J; bases not matched to a gene: 3. Germline V CDR1 and CDR2: SGDLS, YYNGEE. The CDR3 is made up of 15 amino acids. The CDR3 is CASSVEASGRETQYF. The DNA for the CDR3 is TGTGCCAGCAGCGTAGAGGCTAGCGGGAGAGAGACCCAGTACTTC.

The V and J genes are TRBV29-1 and TRBJ2-3; D remains ambiguous. The CDR3 runs to 13 residues. From germline, CDR1 is SQVTM and CDR2 ANQGSEA. Trimming took off 4 bases at V and 4 bases at J, with 12 bases between the two ends. CDR3 sequence reads: CSVVGAASDTQYF. The CDR3 DNA is TGCAGCGTTGTGGGCGCCGCCTCAGATACGCAGTATTTT.

This clonotype has a handful of counts. The chain uses TRBV4-1 and TRBJ2-7; 7 bases are shared with TRBD2. V trimming: 0 bases; J trimming: 4 bases; junction bases outside the gene matches: 6. CDR3 length: 15 amino acids. CDR1 and CDR2 (germline): MGHRA, YSYEKL. The chain's CDR3 is CASSQDPGTTYEQYF. CDR3 nucleotide sequence: TGCGCCAGCAGCCAAGACCCTGGGACTACTTACGAGCAGTACTTC.

In DNA, the CDR3 is TGTGCCTGGACGGATCGGGGGATCACTGAAGCTTTCTTT. It codes for CAWTDRGITEAFF. The rearrangement links TRBV30 to TRBJ1-1; D is perhaps TRBD1 (5 bases). Germline V gene lookup returns CDR1 GTSNPN and CDR2 SVGIG (reference sequence). This CDR3 comprises 13 residues. Trimming took 4 bases from V and 4 from J, leaving 13 bases between them.

This clonotype appeared a few times. CDR3 amino acids: CASSQPGLAGDGELFF. The CDR3 DNA reads TGTGCCAGCAGCCAACCCGGACTAGCGGGAGACGGGGAGCTGTTTTTT. The chain couples TRBV5-5 to TRBJ2-2; 13 bases are a match to TRBD2. The V gene's germline CDR1 is SGHKS and CDR2 YYEKEE (reference sequence). V dropped 4 bases and J dropped 7; count of bases not matched to a gene: 7. This CDR3 is built from 16 residues.